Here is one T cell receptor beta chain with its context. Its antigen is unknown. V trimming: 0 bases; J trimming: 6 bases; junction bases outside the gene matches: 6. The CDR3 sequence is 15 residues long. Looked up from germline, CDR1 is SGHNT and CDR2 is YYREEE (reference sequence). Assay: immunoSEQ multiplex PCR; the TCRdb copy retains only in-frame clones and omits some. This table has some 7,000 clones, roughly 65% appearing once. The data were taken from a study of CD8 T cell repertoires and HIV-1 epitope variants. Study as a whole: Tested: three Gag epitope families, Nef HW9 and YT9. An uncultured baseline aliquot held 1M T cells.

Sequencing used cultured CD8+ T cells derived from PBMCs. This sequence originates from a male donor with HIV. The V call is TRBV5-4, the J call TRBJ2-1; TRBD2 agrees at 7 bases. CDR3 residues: CASSLASREVNEQFF. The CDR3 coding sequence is TGTGCCAGCAGCTTGGCGTCCCGGGAGGTCAATGAGCAGTTCTTC.